The next 30 T cell receptor beta chains were all read from a single sample in a study of regulatory T cells in long-lasting Graves disease. iRepertoire HTBI primers and Arm-PCR of CDR3 regions built TCR beta libraries. TCRdb called the multiplex PCR reads again in MiXCR, with one record for every CDR3 protein. The data contain 400,000 to 500,000 distinct CDR3 sequences, 16% of them singletons. Time point meaning: newly diagnosed GD, antithyroid drugs for less than 3 months. PBMC RNA served as the TCR library source. The same data also went into a second study, on T cells in Graves' hyperthyroidism and ophthalmopathy.

The sequencing here drew on peripheral blood mononuclear cells (PBMCs), taken at new diagnosis, from a patient treated with antithyroid drugs. These receptors all come from a woman aged 18-29 years with Graves disease.

This clonotype showed up many times. This chain links TRBV7-2 with TRBJ2-7; D is unresolved. Per germline, CDR1 SGHTA and CDR2 FQGNSA. V was pared by 5 bases and J by 7 bases, with 12 bases between. The CDR3 extends over 12 amino acids. The CDR3 sequence: CASSPGSVEQYF. The CDR3, as DNA: TGTGCCAGCAGCCCGGGCAGCGTGGAGCAGTACTTC.

The chain joins TRBV5-5 to TRBJ2-1; the D gene is possibly TRBD2 (5 bases). The CDR3 has 15 residues. CDR1 is SGHKS and CDR2 is YYEKEE in the germline V gene (reference sequence). Trimming removed 4 bases at V and 8 bases at J, with 19 bases between. CDR3 sequence reads: CASSLGSVTFYEQFF. In nucleotides, the CDR3 is TGTGCCAGCAGCCTTGGGAGCGTGACGTTCTATGAGCAGTTCTTC.

The chain links TRBV5-1 to TRBJ2-1; 10 bases map to TRBD1. The CDR3 contains 15 residues. V trimming: 4 bases; J trimming: 6 bases; junction bases outside the gene matches: 7. Germline V gene sequence: CDR1 SGHRS, CDR2 YFSETQ. The CDR3 nucleotides read TGCGCCAGCAGCACCGGGACAGGGGTGTTCAATGAGCAGTTCTTC. Amino acids: CASSTGTGVFNEQFF. The complete variable domain, with remaining parts taken from reference TRBV5-1 and TRBJ2-1, reads KAGVTQTPRYLIKTRGQQVTLSCSPISGHRSVSWYQQTPGQGLQFLFEYFSETQRNKGNFPGRFSGRQFSNSRSEMNVSTLELGDSALYLCASSTGTGVFNEQFFGPGTRLTVL.

This clonotype was counted many times. This chain uses TRBV18 with TRBJ2-3; TRBD2 agrees at 7 bases. The CDR3 is 16 amino acids. The ends lost 2 bases at V and 2 bases at J; junction bases unmatched: 7. Looked up from germline, CDR1 is KGHSH and CDR2 is LQKENI. CDR3 in amino acids: CASSPRRAGYTDTQYF. CDR3 DNA sequence: TGTGCCAGCTCACCAAGGAGAGCGGGATACACAGATACGCAGTATTTT.

DNA for the CDR3: TGCGCCAGCAGCCAAGATAAACGCGCCGGGACAGGGAACTACGAGCAGTTCTTC. Translated: CASSQDKRAGTGNYEQFF. The rearrangement links TRBV4-1 to TRBJ2-1, with 9 bases fitting TRBD1. Per germline, CDR1 MGHRA and CDR2 YSYEKL. CDR3 length: 18 residues. J lost 10 bases, V lost 0 bases, and 16 bases had no gene match.

Remarks on this clonotype: With only one base between it and a far larger clone, this is likely a read error. This sequence joins TRBV12-3 or TRBV12-4 and TRBJ2-5, with D hard to call. The end of the DNA fits TRBJ2-1 better, so the J call may be wrong. This CDR3 has 14 amino acids. DNA of the CDR3: TGTGCCCGCAGTTTAGCCTGGGGAAACAATGAGCAGTTCTTC. Amino acid sequence: CARSLAWGNNEQFF.

The rearrangement uses TRBV30 and TRBJ1-6; D is unresolved. There are 13 residues in the CDR3. Germline values: CDR1 GTSNPN, CDR2 SVGIG (reference sequence). V gave up 0 bases and J gave up 9 bases, with 9 bases separating them. The CDR3 DNA follows: TGTGCCTGGAGTGTACGTGGGGTTTCACCCCTCCACTTT. As protein: CAWSVRGVSPLHF.

In this sample, this clonotype turned up many times. The chain employs TRBV2 and TRBJ1-2; 7 bases line up with TRBD1. Germline-derived CDR1 and CDR2 are SNHLY and FYNNEI. The CDR3 runs 15 residues. V shed 5 bases, J shed 7 bases, and the junction held 13 bases outside the gene matches. CDR3 coding DNA: TGTGCCAGCAGTCCCCTTGGAGGGGGCGCGGCTGGCTACACCTTC. Amino acids: CASSPLGGGAAGYTF.

The chain uses TRBV20-1 and TRBJ1-2; 11 bases line up with TRBD1. The CDR3 runs 16 residues. J lost 4 bases, V lost 5 bases, and 12 bases had no gene match. Germline V gene sequence: CDR1 DFQATT, CDR2 SNEGSKA (reference sequence). As DNA, the CDR3 is TGCAGTGCTCGAAGACCCGGACAGGGGGCCCTCTATGGCTACACCTTC. It encodes CSARRPGQGALYGYTF.

The chain carries TRBV12-3 or TRBV12-4 and TRBJ1-4; the D is unclear. The germline V and J ends were trimmed by 5 bases and 4 bases, with 11 bases remaining between them. CDR3 length equals 14 residues. CDR3 protein: CASSRGRVNEKLFF. The CDR3 DNA follows: TGTGCCAGCAGTCGCGGACGTGTTAATGAAAAACTGTTTTTT.

In its sample, this clonotype was seen many times. The V and J genes are TRBV5-6 and TRBJ1-1, with TRBD1 as a possible D gene (5 bases). V was clipped by 4 bases and J by 5 bases, with 15 bases between them. This CDR3 spans 14 amino acids. Germline V gene lookup returns CDR1 SGHDT and CDR2 YYEEEE. CDR3 bases: TGTGCCAGCAGCATCGGGGCCCGAAGGACTGAAGCTTTCTTT. Its protein product is CASSIGARRTEAFF. The whole variable domain, filled in from reference TRBV5-6 and TRBJ1-1, reads DAGVTQSPTHLIKTRGQQVTLRCSPKSGHDTVSWYQQALGQGPQFIFQYYEEEERQRGNFPDRFSGHQFPNYSSELNVNALLLGDSALYLCASSIGARRTEAFFGQGTRLTVV.

This clonotype has ten or more counts. The gene calls are TRBV2 and TRBJ1-4; possibly TRBD1 for D (6 bases). CDR1 is SNHLY and CDR2 is FYNNEI in the germline V gene. Trimming shortened V by 6 bases and J by 3 bases, and 14 bases separated the two germline ends. This CDR3 comprises 15 residues. CDR3 nucleotide sequence: TGTGCCAGCAGGCAACAGGGATCCCCTAATGAAAAACTGTTTTTT. Translation gives CASRQQGSPNEKLFF.

This clonotype was counted only a few times. This chain connects TRBV5-5 to TRBJ2-7; 8 nucleotides align to TRBD2. Trimming at V came to 4 bases and at J to 3 bases, leaving 6 bases not matched to a gene. Germline-derived CDR1 and CDR2 are SGHKS and YYEKEE (reference sequence). The CDR3 loop spans 14 amino acids. CDR3 sequence (DNA): TGTGCCAGCAGCCCATGGGGACTAGACTACGAGCAGTACTTC. This codes for CASSPWGLDYEQYF.

This clonotype was seen only a few times. A much larger clonotype is one base distant, so this may be a read error. The chain combines TRBV11-1 with TRBJ1-1; 10 bases map to TRBD1. V shed 4 bases, J shed 3 bases, and the junction held 5 bases outside the gene matches. The CDR3 is made up of 15 amino acids. CDR1 SGHAT and CDR2 FQDESV come from the germline V gene (reference sequence). The chain's CDR3 is CASSYTGTGDTEAFF. As DNA, the CDR3 is TGTGCCAGCAGCTACACCGGGACAGGGGACACTGAAGCTTTCTTT.

This sequence joins TRBV20-1 and TRBJ1-5, with D perhaps matching TRBD1 (5 bases). V shed 5 bases and J shed 2 bases, with 10 bases lying between them. Looked up from germline, CDR1 is DFQATT and CDR2 is SNEGSKA (reference sequence). The CDR3 length is 13 residues. CDR3 in DNA: TGCAGTGCTGTTCAGGGAGGCAATCAGCCCCAGCATTTT. Residues: CSAVQGGNQPQHF.

This clonotype was observed at least ten times. This chain joins TRBV6-1 and TRBJ2-7; 9 bases are a match to TRBD2. CDR3 size: 17 residues. J gave up 5 bases and V 7 bases, and 18 bases lay outside the gene matches. CDR1 MNHNS and CDR2 SASEGT come from the germline V gene. CDR3 coding DNA: TGTGCCAGCACATCGGGGGCTAGCGGGACCCCGGAAGACGAGCAGTACTTC. Its translation is CASTSGASGTPEDEQYF.

This clonotype was found many times. The chain employs TRBV6-1 and TRBJ2-1, with TRBD2 identical over 10 bases. The CDR3 has 14 amino acids. CDR1 and CDR2 from the germline V gene are MNHNS and SASEGT. Trimming removed 5 bases from V and 9 bases from J; junction bases left unmatched: 7. CDR3 coding DNA: TGTGCCAGCAGTCAACCTAGCGGGAGCCCTGAGCAGTTCTTC. Translated, it gives CASSQPSGSPEQFF.

The V and J genes are TRBV4-2 and TRBJ2-5; D is undetermined. The CDR3 covers 12 residues. Germline lookup yields CDR1 LGHNA and CDR2 YNFKEQ. V dropped 2 bases and J dropped 3 bases, with 4 bases sitting between them. The CDR3 is CASSQNEETQYF. The DNA of the CDR3 is TGTGCCAGCAGCCAAAATGAAGAGACCCAGTACTTC.

The V gene is TRBV9, the J gene TRBJ2-7, with 9 bases aligning to TRBD1. The J segment lost 5 bases and the V segment lost 4 bases, leaving 10 bases of the junction unmatched. Per the germline V gene, CDR1 is SGDLS and CDR2 is YYNGEE. The CDR3 extends over 15 amino acids. Here the CDR3 DNA reads TGTGCCAGCAGCAATAGTGGGACAGGGATCGACGAGCAGTACTTC. Translation: CASSNSGTGIDEQYF.

This clonotype was seen ten or more times. The chain joins TRBV27 to TRBJ2-3; D gene unclear. Deletions cut 5 bases from V and 4 bases from J, with 4 bases between. Per germline, CDR1 MNHEY and CDR2 SMNVEV (reference sequence). CDR3 length equals 11 residues. The CDR3 loop reads CASSHSDTQYF. Here the CDR3 DNA reads TGTGCCAGCAGTCACTCAGATACGCAGTATTTT.

The sample holds a few counts of this clonotype. CDR3 sequence (DNA): TGCAGCGTTGAAGCAGGACTAGCAGGGAACAATGAGCAGTTCTTC. This translates into CSVEAGLAGNNEQFF. V usage is TRBV29-1 and J usage is TRBJ2-1; 8 bases align to TRBD2. There are 15 residues in the CDR3. With V trimmed by 1 base and J by 5 bases, 7 bases remained unmatched. The germline V gene has CDR1 SQVTM and CDR2 ANQGSEA.

This clonotype was counted at least ten times. This chain links TRBV25-1 with TRBJ2-3; D is possibly TRBD2 (6 bases). Trimming removed 5 bases from V and 0 bases from J, with 12 bases in between. The CDR3 spans 15 residues. Germline CDR1 MGHDK, CDR2 SYGVNS. DNA of the CDR3: TGTGCCAGCAGTATGGGGGGTCCTAGCACAGATACGCAGTATTTT. Translation: CASSMGGPSTDTQYF.

This clonotype was counted between two and nine times. V usage is TRBV20-1 and J usage is TRBJ2-3; possible D gene TRBD1, 6 bases. CDR3 length: 14 residues. Germline V lookup: CDR1 DFQATT, CDR2 SNEGSKA (reference sequence). With 5 bases removed from V and 3 bases from J, the gap between germline ends came to 15 bases. The chain's CDR3 is CSAYDRPGTDTQYF. The CDR3 DNA is TGCAGTGCTTACGACAGGCCCGGTACAGATACGCAGTATTTT.

This clonotype has ten or more counts. The V call is TRBV20-1, the J call TRBJ1-2; tentatively, D is TRBD1 (6 bases). The V end was cut by 3 bases, the J end by 7 bases, with 15 bases between. Per germline, CDR1 DFQATT and CDR2 SNEGSKA (reference sequence). The CDR3 extends over 13 amino acids. CDR3 DNA: TGCAGTGCTAGCATGGGGGCTGAAGGTGGCTACACCTTC. Amino acids: CSASMGAEGGYTF.

This clonotype has ten or more counts. J is TRBJ1-6 and V is TRBV27, with D maybe TRBD1 (5 bases). V was cut by 6 bases and J by 10 bases, with 13 bases left in between. The CDR3 length is 13 residues. The V gene's germline CDR1 is MNHEY and CDR2 SMNVEV (reference sequence). In DNA form, the CDR3 reads TGTGCCAGCAGCAGGGAGTTTCGGTCACCCCTCCACTTT. Amino acids: CASSREFRSPLHF.

The V and J genes are TRBV20-1 and TRBJ2-7; TRBD2 matches at 8 bases. In germline, CDR1 is DFQATT, CDR2 SNEGSKA (reference sequence). The CDR3 extends over 15 amino acids. Losses at the gene ends were 6 bases for V and 0 bases for J; bases not matched to a gene: 10. The CDR3, as DNA: TGCAGTGCCCGAACCCCGGGACTAGGCTCCTACGAGCAGTACTTC. Amino acids: CSARTPGLGSYEQYF.

This clonotype came up many times. The chain carries TRBV28 and TRBJ2-7, with 10 bases identical to TRBD2. The CDR3 has 15 amino acids. The germline CDR1 and CDR2 sequences are MDHEN and SYDVKM. Trimming at V came to 7 bases and at J to 7 bases, leaving 13 bases not matched to a gene. Written as DNA, the CDR3 is TGTGCCAGCACCGAGAGCGGGAGGGTCTCTAGTGAGCAGTACTTC. Encoded protein: CASTESGRVSSEQYF.

This clonotype appeared a few times. This chain connects TRBV20-1 to TRBJ2-7; weak D call: TRBD1 (6 bases). V gave up 3 bases and J gave up 3 bases, with 12 bases separating them. The CDR3 runs to 13 residues. The V gene's germline CDR1 is DFQATT and CDR2 SNEGSKA (reference sequence). DNA for the CDR3: TGCAGTGCTAGGGGAAACAGGGTCTACGAGCAGTACTTC. Translated: CSARGNRVYEQYF.

The rearrangement links TRBV30 to TRBJ1-5; D uncertain. Germline V gene sequence: CDR1 GTSNPN, CDR2 SVGIG (reference sequence). The CDR3 is made up of 16 amino acids. The ends were cut back, 0 bases at V and 0 bases at J, with 12 bases in the middle. The DNA for the CDR3 is TGTGCCTGGAGTGTACGGGGATCTGGTAGCAATCAGCCCCAGCATTTT. Translated: CAWSVRGSGSNQPQHF.

This clonotype showed up many times. This sequence joins TRBV12-3 or TRBV12-4 and TRBJ1-2, with D perhaps TRBD1 (5 bases). Trimming removed 6 bases at V and 1 base at J, with 12 bases between. CDR3 size: 14 residues. The CDR3 DNA sequence: TGTGCCAGCAGCTTGGGCGGGGGTAACTATGGCTACACCTTC. Residues: CASSLGGGNYGYTF.